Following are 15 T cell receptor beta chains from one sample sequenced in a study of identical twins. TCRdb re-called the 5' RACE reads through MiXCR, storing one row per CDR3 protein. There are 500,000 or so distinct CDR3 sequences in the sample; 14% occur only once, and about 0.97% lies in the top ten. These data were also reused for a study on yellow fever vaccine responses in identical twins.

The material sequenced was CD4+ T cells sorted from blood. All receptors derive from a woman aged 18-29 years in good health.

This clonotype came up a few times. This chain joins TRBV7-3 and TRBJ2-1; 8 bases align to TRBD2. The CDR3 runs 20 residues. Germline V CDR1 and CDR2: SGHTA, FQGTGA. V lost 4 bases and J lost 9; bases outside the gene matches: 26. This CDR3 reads CASSSPSNGSGGPFLGEQFF. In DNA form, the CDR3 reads TGTGCCAGCAGCTCCCCGAGTAACGGGTCGGGGGGGCCGTTCTTGGGTGAGCAGTTCTTC.

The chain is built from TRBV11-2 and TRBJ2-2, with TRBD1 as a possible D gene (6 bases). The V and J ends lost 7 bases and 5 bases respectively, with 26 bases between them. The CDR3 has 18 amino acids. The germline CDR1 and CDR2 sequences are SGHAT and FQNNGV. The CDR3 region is CASTSPPGHSPDTGELFF. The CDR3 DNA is TGTGCCAGCACCTCTCCACCGGGACACTCTCCCGATACCGGGGAGCTGTTTTTT.

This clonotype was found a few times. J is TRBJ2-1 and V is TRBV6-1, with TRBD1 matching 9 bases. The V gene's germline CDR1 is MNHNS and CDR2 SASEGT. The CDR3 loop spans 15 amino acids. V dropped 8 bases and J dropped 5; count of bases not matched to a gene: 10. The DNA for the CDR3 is TGTGCCAGCCGATTGGGACAGGGCCGTAACAATGAGCAGTTCTTC. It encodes CASRLGQGRNNEQFF.

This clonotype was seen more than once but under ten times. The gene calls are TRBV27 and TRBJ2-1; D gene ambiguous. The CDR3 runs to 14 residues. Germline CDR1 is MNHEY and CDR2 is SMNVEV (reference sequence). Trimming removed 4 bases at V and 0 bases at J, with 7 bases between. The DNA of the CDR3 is TGTGCCAGCAGTTCGGTGACCTCCTACAATGAGCAGTTCTTC. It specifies CASSSVTSYNEQFF.

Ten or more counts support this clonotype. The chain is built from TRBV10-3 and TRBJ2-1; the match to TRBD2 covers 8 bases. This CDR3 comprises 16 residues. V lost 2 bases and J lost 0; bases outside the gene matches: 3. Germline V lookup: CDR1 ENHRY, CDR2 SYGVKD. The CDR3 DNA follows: TGTGCCATCAGTGAGAGGGCGGGAGGCTCCTACAATGAGCAGTTCTTC. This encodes CAISERAGGSYNEQFF.

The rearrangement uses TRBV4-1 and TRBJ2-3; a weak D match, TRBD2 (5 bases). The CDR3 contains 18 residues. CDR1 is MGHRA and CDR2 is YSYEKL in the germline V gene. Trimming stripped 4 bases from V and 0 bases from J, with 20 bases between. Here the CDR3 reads CASSPTPYRRGSTDTQYF. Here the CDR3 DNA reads TGCGCCAGCAGCCCGACCCCCTATCGGCGCGGGAGCACAGATACGCAGTATTTT.

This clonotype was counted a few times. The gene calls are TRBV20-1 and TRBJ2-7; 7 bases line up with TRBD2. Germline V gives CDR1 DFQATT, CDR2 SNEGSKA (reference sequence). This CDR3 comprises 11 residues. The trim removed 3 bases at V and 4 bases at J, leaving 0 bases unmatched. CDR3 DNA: TGCAGTGCTAGCGGGGGGTACGAGCAGTACTTC. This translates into CSASGGYEQYF.

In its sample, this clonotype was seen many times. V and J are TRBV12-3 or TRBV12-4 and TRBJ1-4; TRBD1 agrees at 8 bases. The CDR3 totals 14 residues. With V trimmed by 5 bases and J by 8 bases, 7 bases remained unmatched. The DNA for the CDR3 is TGTGCCAGCAGTCTTGGACAGGGTCTAGAAAAACTGTTTTTT. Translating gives CASSLGQGLEKLFF.

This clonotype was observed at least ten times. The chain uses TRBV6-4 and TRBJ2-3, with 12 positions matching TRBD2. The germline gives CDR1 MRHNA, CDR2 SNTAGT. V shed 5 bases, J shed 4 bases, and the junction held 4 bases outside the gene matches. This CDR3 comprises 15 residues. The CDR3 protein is CASSRLAGAPDTQYF. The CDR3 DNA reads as TGTGCCAGCAGTAGACTAGCGGGGGCCCCAGATACGCAGTATTTT.

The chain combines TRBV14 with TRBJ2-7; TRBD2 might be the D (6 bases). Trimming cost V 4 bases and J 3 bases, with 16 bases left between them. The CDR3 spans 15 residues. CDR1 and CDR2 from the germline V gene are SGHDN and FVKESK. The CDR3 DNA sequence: TGTGCCAGCAGCCCCCTTTTGGGGGGATACTACGAGCAGTACTTC. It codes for CASSPLLGGYYEQYF.

Here the CDR3 reads CASSDLRGKEAYEQYF. CDR3 bases: TGCGCCAGCAGTGATTTGCGGGGTAAGGAGGCCTACGAGCAGTACTTC. The chain joins TRBV10-2 to TRBJ2-7; D possibly corresponds to TRBD2 (6 bases). V was trimmed by 3 bases and J by 2 bases, leaving 17 bases between them. The V gene's germline CDR1 is WSHSY and CDR2 SAAADI. The CDR3 consists of 16 residues.

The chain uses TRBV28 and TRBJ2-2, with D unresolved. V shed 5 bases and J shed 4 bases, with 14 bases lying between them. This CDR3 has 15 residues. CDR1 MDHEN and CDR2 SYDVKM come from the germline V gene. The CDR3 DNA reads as TGTGCCAGCAGTCCGTTGGGGTCCGGCACCGGGGAGCTGTTTTTT. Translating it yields CASSPLGSGTGELFF.

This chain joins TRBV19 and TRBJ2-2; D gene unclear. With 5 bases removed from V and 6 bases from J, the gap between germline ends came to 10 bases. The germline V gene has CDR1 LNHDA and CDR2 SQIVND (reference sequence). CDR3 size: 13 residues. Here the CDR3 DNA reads TGTGCCAGTAGTTCCAACGGCGCCGGGGAGCTGTTTTTT. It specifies CASSSNGAGELFF. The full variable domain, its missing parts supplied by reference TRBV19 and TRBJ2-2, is DGGITQSPKYLFRKEGQNVTLSCEQNLNHDAMYWYRQDPGQGLRLIYYSQIVNDFQKGDIAEGYSVSREKKESFPLTVTSAQKNPTAFYLCASSSNGAGELFFGEGSRLTVL.

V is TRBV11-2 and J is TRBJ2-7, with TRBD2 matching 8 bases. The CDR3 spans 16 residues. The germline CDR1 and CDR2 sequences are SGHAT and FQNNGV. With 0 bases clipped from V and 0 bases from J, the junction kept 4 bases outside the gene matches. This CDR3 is CASSLELAGGSYEQYF. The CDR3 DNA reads TGTGCCAGCAGCTTAGAATTGGCGGGGGGCTCCTACGAGCAGTACTTC. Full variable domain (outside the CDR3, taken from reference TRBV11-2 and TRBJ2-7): EAGVAQSPRYKIIEKRQSVAFWCNPISGHATLYWYQQILGQGPKLLIQFQNNGVVDDSQLPKDRFSAERLKGVDSTLKIQPAKLEDSAVYLCASSLELAGGSYEQYFGPGTRLTVT.

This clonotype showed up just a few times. DNA for the CDR3: TGTGCCAGCAGTTCACAAGAAGGGACACGGATGGGCGGGGAGCTGTTTTTT. It codes for CASSSQEGTRMGGELFF. The genes are TRBV6-5 and TRBJ2-2, with D possibly being TRBD1 (6 bases). Germline assignment: CDR1 MNHEY and CDR2 SVGAGI. CDR3 length: 17 amino acids. Trimming left V 4 bases short and J 7 bases short, with 22 bases between.